A few counts support the clone carrying this TCR beta chain. These data come from a study of T-cell reconstitution after alpha-beta-depleted transplantation in children. It was with unique molecular identifiers that the TCRbeta library was prepared. TCRdb called the PCR reads again in MiXCR, with one record for every CDR3 protein. This repertoire shows roughly 590,000 distinct CDR3 sequences, approximately 16% found once; its top ten account for under 1.2%. CDR1 SGHDT and CDR2 YYEEEE come from the germline V gene. The V and J ends lost 4 bases and 6 bases, in that order; junction bases with no gene match: 9. This CDR3 region has 16 residues.

The chain is built from TRBV5-6 and TRBJ2-1; 11 bases are shared with TRBD1. The sample in question was PBMCs from the stem cell graft donor, obtained from the stem cell graft. The receptor comes from a human donor who donated a stem cell graft to a child with acute myeloid leukemia. The CDR3 is CASSAAGTGGLNEQFF. CDR3 nucleotides: TGTGCCAGCAGCGCTGCCGGGACAGGGGGACTCAATGAGCAGTTCTTC.